This T cell receptor beta chain emerged from a study of cytomegalovirus exposure and HLA in healthy donors. The CDR3 length is 15 residues. V shed 3 bases, J shed 6 bases, and the junction held 7 bases outside the gene matches. From germline, CDR1 is SGDLS and CDR2 YYNGEE. Primers for the PCR totalled 60 Vbeta and 13 Jbeta. Assay used: immunoSEQ multiplex PCR; TCRdb lists only in-frame clones, some missing. This table has 65,000 to 100,000 clones, 76% appearing once. This rearrangement joins TRBV9 to TRBJ1-5; 9 bases map to TRBD1. This clonotype originated in a man between 40 and 49 years old in good health and CMV-seronegative. The specimen sequenced was PBMCs. The CDR3 DNA is TGTGCCAGCAGCGCCGGACAGGGGTTTGGTCAGCCCCAGCATTTT. Residues: CASSAGQGFGQPQHF.